Below are 15 T cell receptor beta chains sequenced from a single sample in a study of blood T cell repertoires in COVID-19. TCRdb's copy holds only in-frame clones and misses some; the assay was immunoSEQ multiplex PCR. This sample has about 21,000 clones; roughly 90% occur once, and the top ten carry around 10%. The sample was peripheral blood. These receptors all come from a human donor in a cohort sampled during active COVID-19.

CDR3 DNA sequence: TGTGCCAGCAGCCTCGAGCGGGGGGTCCTGTTGCAGTATTTT. It is translated as CASSLERGVLLQYF. The chain is built from TRBV6-5 and TRBJ2-3, with 9 bases that match TRBD2. The CDR3 covers 14 residues. Germline CDR1 reads MNHEY; CDR2 reads SVGAGI. V trimming: 6 bases; J trimming: 11 bases; junction bases outside the gene matches: 12.

The CDR3 sequence is CAWSRDRRRNEQYF. The DNA for the CDR3 is TGTGCCTGGAGTCGGGACAGGAGGAGAAACGAGCAGTACTTC. This rearrangement joins TRBV30 to TRBJ2-7, with 8 nucleotides matching TRBD1. This CDR3 contains 14 residues. V gave up 2 bases and J gave up 5 bases; unmatched junction bases: 8. Germline CDR1 GTSNPN, CDR2 SVGIG (reference sequence).

The chain joins TRBV27 to TRBJ2-7; D is undetermined. The germline V gene encodes CDR1 MNHEY and CDR2 SMNVEV (reference sequence). This CDR3 spans 14 amino acids. V was trimmed by 2 bases and J by 3 bases, leaving 11 bases between them. This CDR3 is CASSLGPRHYEQYF. In nucleotides, the CDR3 is TGTGCCAGCAGTTTAGGGCCCCGGCACTACGAGCAGTACTTC.

A word on this clone: At one end the junction does not follow the germline gene, possibly because of a read error. This chain uses TRBV5-8 with TRBJ1-6, with TRBD1 matching over 7 bases. The CDR3 spans 13 residues. Germline CDR1 reads SGHTS; CDR2 reads YDEGEE. The DNA of the CDR3 is TGTGCCAGCACCTTGTCGAGGGGGCCACCCCTCCACTTT. It yields the protein CASTLSRGPPLHF.

This sequence joins TRBV10-3 and TRBJ1-1, with D unresolved. Trimming took off 6 bases at V and 0 bases at J, with 8 bases between the two ends. The germline V gene has CDR1 ENHRY and CDR2 SYGVKD. The CDR3 loop spans 13 amino acids. CDR3 sequence reads: CAISREMNTEAFF. CDR3 coding DNA: TGTGCCATCAGCCGAGAGATGAACACTGAAGCTTTCTTT.

The table lists this clone with a count of one. This chain uses TRBV11-3 with TRBJ2-7; D uncertain. The germline CDR1 and CDR2 sequences are SGHNT and YENEEA. V was cut by 1 base and J by 0 bases, with 7 bases left in between. This CDR3 region has 14 residues. The chain's CDR3 is CASSLATGSYEQYF. CDR3 DNA sequence: TGTGCCAGCAGCTTAGCTACGGGCTCCTACGAGCAGTACTTC.

The rearrangement links TRBV11-2 to TRBJ1-1; 8 nucleotides line up with TRBD1. Germline V gene data show CDR1 as SGHAT and CDR2 as FQNNGV. J lost 6 bases, V lost 5 bases, and 11 bases had no gene match. The CDR3 runs to 15 residues. CDR3 bases: TGTGCCAGCAGCACCGAGGGACAGGAAGGGGCTGAAGCTTTCTTT. It is translated as CASSTEGQEGAEAFF.

The rearrangement links TRBV13 to TRBJ2-5; TRBD1 agrees at 8 bases. CDR1 and CDR2 (germline): PRHDT, FYEKMQ (reference sequence). J lost 4 bases, V lost 4 bases, and 11 bases had no gene match. This CDR3 spans 16 amino acids. The CDR3, as DNA: TGTGCCAGCAGCTCTACGGACAGGGAGGTAGGAGAGACCCAGTACTTC. It codes for CASSSTDREVGETQYF.

The chain uses TRBV19 and TRBJ2-1, with D uncertain. The V gene's germline CDR1 is LNHDA and CDR2 SQIVND (reference sequence). The CDR3 totals 13 residues. Trimming left V 3 bases short and J 4 bases short, with 7 bases between. CDR3 DNA sequence: TGTGCCAGTAGTATCGGTCAATACAATGAGCAGTTCTTC. It yields the protein CASSIGQYNEQFF.

This clone was seen just once. Sequence at one end of the junction differs from germline and may be a read error. V gene TRBV27 combines with J gene TRBJ1-5; D is uncertain. The CDR3 sequence is 13 residues long. CDR1 and CDR2 (germline): MNHEY, SMNVEV (reference sequence). In nucleotides, the CDR3 is TGTGCCAGCAGTTTAAATAGCCATCAGCCCCAGCATTTT. Translated: CASSLNSHQPQHF.

The V call is TRBV10-3, the J call TRBJ1-1; tentative D call: TRBD1 (5 bases). V was pared by 6 bases and J by 3 bases, with 14 bases between. Germline CDR1 is ENHRY and CDR2 is SYGVKD. CDR3 length equals 14 residues. CDR3 residues: CAIRTIRGDTEAFF. Written as DNA, the CDR3 is TGTGCCATCAGGACGATTCGGGGGGACACTGAAGCTTTCTTT.

The chain uses TRBV27 and TRBJ1-6, with 8 bases matching TRBD1. V lost 6 bases, J lost 14 bases, and 12 bases stayed unmatched. Germline CDR1 reads MNHEY; CDR2 reads SMNVEV (reference sequence). The CDR3 totals 14 residues. The CDR3 is CASRGTGAKGTLHF. CDR3 bases: TGTGCCAGCAGGGGGACAGGCGCGAAGGGGACCCTCCACTTT.

J is TRBJ2-1 and V is TRBV30, with TRBD2 identical over 8 bases. Trimming cost V 5 bases and J 6 bases; bases outside gene matches: 9. The CDR3 loop spans 14 amino acids. The germline CDR1 and CDR2 sequences are GTSNPN and SVGIG (reference sequence). CDR3 loop: CAWGRGLAINEQFF. CDR3 nucleotides: TGTGCCTGGGGTAGAGGACTAGCAATCAATGAGCAGTTCTTC.

Only one count was recorded for this clone. The chain joins TRBV5-1 to TRBJ1-2, with 8 bases identical to TRBD1. V was clipped by 4 bases and J by 7 bases; unmatched bases: 6. The CDR3 extends over 13 amino acids. The V gene's germline CDR1 is SGHRS and CDR2 YFSETQ. CDR3 bases: TGCGCCAGCAGCGCCCGGACAGGGTTTGGCTACACCTTC. Translating it yields CASSARTGFGYTF.

This clone has more than one count but fewer than ten. The V gene is TRBV7-2, the J gene TRBJ1-5; possible D gene TRBD1, 5 bases. Germline loops: CDR1 SGHTA, CDR2 FQGNSA. This CDR3 has 12 residues. Trimming pared 5 bases from V and 7 bases from J, leaving 9 bases between. The CDR3 region is CASSRDRQPQHF. In DNA form, the CDR3 reads TGTGCCAGCAGCCGTGACAGACAGCCCCAGCATTTT.